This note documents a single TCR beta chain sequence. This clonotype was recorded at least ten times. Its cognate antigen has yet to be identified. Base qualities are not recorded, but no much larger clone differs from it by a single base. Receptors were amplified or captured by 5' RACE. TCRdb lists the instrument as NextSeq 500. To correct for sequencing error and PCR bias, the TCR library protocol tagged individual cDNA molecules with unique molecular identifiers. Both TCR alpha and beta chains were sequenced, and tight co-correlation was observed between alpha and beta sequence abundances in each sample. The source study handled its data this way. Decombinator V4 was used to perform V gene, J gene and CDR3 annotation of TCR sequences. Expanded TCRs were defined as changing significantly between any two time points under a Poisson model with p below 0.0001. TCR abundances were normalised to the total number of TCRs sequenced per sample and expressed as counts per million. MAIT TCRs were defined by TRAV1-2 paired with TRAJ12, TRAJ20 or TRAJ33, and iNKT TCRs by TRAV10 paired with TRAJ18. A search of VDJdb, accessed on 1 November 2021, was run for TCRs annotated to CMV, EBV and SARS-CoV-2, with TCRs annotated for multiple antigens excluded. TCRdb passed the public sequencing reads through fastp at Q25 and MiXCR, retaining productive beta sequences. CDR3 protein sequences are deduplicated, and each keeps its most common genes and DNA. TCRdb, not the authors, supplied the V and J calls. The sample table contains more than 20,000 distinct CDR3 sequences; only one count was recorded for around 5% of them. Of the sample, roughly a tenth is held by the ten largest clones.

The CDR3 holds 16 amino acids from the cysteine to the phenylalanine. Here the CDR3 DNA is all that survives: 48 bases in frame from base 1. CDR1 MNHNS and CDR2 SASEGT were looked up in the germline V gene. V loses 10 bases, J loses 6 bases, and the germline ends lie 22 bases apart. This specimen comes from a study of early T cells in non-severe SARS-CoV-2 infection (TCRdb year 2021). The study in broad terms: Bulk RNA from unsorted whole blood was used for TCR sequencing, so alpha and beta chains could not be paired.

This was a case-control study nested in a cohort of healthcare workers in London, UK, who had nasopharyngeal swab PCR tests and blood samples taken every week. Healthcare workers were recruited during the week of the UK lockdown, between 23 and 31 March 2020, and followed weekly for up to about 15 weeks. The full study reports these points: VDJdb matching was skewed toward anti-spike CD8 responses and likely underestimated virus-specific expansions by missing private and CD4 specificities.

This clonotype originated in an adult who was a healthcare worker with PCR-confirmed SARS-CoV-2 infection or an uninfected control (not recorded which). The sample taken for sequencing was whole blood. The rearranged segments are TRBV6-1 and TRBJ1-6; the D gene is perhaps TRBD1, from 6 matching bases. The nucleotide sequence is TGTGCCACCCGTAACTACTACAGGGAACCTAATTCACCCCTCCACTTT. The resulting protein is CATRNYYREPNSPLHF.